The T cell receptor beta chain described here comes from a study of response to subunit inactivated influenza vaccine. There are a few counts of this clonotype. Antigen unknown. Using its own MiXCR run on the RT-PCR reads, TCRdb lists one record per CDR3 protein. The sample lists a few hundred thousand distinct CDR3 sequences; around 11% were seen once. V dropped 6 bases and J dropped 12 bases, with 15 bases sitting between them. This CDR3 spans 11 amino acids. Broader study findings: Each seasonal flu vaccination may recruit only limited new T cells, authors suggested.

These sequences were also reported in another study, on T cells expressing NK-cell markers. From that study: UMIs were included in TCR beta cDNA generated by 5'RACE template switching. CD3+CD56+NKG2C+, CD3+CD56+NKG2C- and CD3+CD56-NKG2C+ T cells, once sorted, supplied the TCR beta repertoires. The study sequenced eight donors, seven HCMV-seropositive and one seronegative.

This chain links TRBV12-3 or TRBV12-4 with TRBJ2-7; possibly TRBD1 for D (6 bases). The starting material was PBMCs from blood, obtained on the day of vaccination. This TCR was recovered from a man in his fifties who received an inactivated influenza vaccine. CDR3 sequence: CASSNLQGTYF. In DNA form, the CDR3 reads TGTGCCAGCAGCAACCTGCAGGGGACGTACTTC.